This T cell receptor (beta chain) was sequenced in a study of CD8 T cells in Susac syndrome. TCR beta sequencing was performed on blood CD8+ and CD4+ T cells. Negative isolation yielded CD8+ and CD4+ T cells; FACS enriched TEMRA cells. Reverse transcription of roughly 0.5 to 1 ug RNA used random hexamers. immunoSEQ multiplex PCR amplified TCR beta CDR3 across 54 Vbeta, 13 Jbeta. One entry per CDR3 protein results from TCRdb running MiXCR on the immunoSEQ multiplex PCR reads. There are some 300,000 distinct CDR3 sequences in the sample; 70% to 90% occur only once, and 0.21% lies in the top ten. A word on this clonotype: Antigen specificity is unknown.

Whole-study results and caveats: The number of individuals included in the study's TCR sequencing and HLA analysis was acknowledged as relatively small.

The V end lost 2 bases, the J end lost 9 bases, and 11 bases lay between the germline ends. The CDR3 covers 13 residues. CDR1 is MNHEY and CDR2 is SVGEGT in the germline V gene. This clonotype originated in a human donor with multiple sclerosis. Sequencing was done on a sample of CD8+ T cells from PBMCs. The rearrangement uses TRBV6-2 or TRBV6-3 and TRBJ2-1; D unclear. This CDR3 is CASSYLTPTEQFF. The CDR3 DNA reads TGTGCCAGCAGTTACCTTACCCCCACTGAGCAGTTCTTC.